This paragraph covers one T cell receptor beta chain sequence. The antigen this receptor binds is unknown. No quality values exist for individual bases; no much larger clone is one base distant. Interpreted using the paper, the time point label stands for: cycle 1 day 1 (C1D1), immediately before nivolumab initiation. Relapse after autologous stem cell transplantation had occurred in all trial patients, and cohorts A, B and C were distinguished by prior brentuximab vedotin exposure. The trial cohort was composed of around 60 patients with relapsed/refractory classical Hodgkin lymphoma, for whom complete response, partial response or progressive disease was recorded as best overall response. Trial patients were treated with single-agent nivolumab in the multi-cohort phase II CheckMate 205 trial. Best overall response was determined by an independent review committee according to the 2007 International Working Group response criteria. PBMCs from the trial were collected at three points: immediately before nivolumab initiation (C1D1), and during therapy at cycle 2 day 1 and cycle 4 day 1. Peripheral blood was collected in 8 mL Vacutainer Cell Preparation Tubes, from which PBMCs were isolated by centrifugation and then cryopreserved.

The sample belongs to a study of PD-1 blockade in classical Hodgkin lymphoma (dated by TCRdb to 2019 to 2021). Background on the whole study: Nivolumab dosing was 3 mg/kg intravenously every 2 weeks, continuing until either disease progression or unacceptable toxicity. The study used CyTOF and TCR beta sequencing to define a peripheral blood immune signature of response to PD-1 blockade in classical Hodgkin lymphoma.

Genomic DNA was isolated using the Qiagen DNeasy kit from unsorted PBMCs as well as from negatively selected CD4+ and CD8+ fractions. TCR beta CDR3 regions were amplified by immunoSEQ multiplex PCR using primers annealing to V and J segments. A synthetic immune receptor repertoire was used to minimize amplification bias, and any remaining bias was removed computationally after sequencing. Turning to the authors' computational methods: Repertoire diversity was quantified as the Shannon entropy index using custom Python scripts. Unsorted, CD4+ and CD8+ repertoires were analyzed separately, except in combined analyses where CD4+ and CD8+ sequences were merged in silico. Clonal expansion was defined as a frequency increase of at least 2-fold after treatment compared with C1D1, and clones undetected at baseline were assigned a pseudocount of 0.5. Singleton clones were defined as clones with 0 or 1 copy at C1D1, and non-singleton clones were defined as clones with 2 or more copies. Clones expanded in unsorted samples were annotated as CD4+, CD8+ or unknown by matching protein sequences in sorted samples from the same patient. Wilcoxon tests on paired samples were used to test diversity changes from C1D1 to C4D1. The table was pulled from immuneACCESS by TCRdb, which kept in-frame rearrangements only. Such tables lose some clones; where checked, under half of the loss comes from unresolved V genes, and the rest has no known cause. The V and J calls and clone size come from that table; D and trimming were worked out from the DNA. The sample table contains almost 100,000 clones; only one count was recorded for roughly 89% of them. The ten biggest clones cover approximately 2.8% of the sample.

Study-level results and caveats: Baseline TCR diversity was reported to be lower in newly diagnosed patients than in healthy donors and to be lower still in relapsed/refractory patients. The study was limited to a single clinical trial cohort, and causes of repertoire differences, possibly disease activity or prior therapy, remained undefined. Among trial patients, those achieving complete response had baseline diversity similar to that of newly diagnosed patients, while diversity was significantly lower in partial responders and progressors. Patients starting nivolumab less than 1 year after ASCT had lower diversity and were excluded from later analyses to avoid confounding by immune reconstitution. CD4+ but not CD8+ TCR diversity rose significantly by C4D1 (p=0.0027 vs p=0.16), most apparent in complete responders (p=0.02).

V has 3 bases trimmed and J has 9 bases trimmed; junction bases matching no gene number 14. From cysteine to phenylalanine, the CDR3 is 16 amino acids long. Only CDR3 DNA is held: 48 bases, read in frame from base 1. CDR1 MNHEY and CDR2 SMNVEV were looked up in the germline V gene (reference sequence). This TCR came from a human donor with classical Hodgkin lymphoma. The material sequenced was peripheral blood mononuclear cells (PBMCs), taken at baseline. Rearrangement joined TRBV27 to TRBJ2-5; TRBD1 matches 9 bases in the middle. CDR3 loop: CASSFAAGTGQSAQYF. The DNA reads TGTGCCAGCAGTTTCGCAGCCGGGACAGGGCAGTCGGCCCAGTACTTC.